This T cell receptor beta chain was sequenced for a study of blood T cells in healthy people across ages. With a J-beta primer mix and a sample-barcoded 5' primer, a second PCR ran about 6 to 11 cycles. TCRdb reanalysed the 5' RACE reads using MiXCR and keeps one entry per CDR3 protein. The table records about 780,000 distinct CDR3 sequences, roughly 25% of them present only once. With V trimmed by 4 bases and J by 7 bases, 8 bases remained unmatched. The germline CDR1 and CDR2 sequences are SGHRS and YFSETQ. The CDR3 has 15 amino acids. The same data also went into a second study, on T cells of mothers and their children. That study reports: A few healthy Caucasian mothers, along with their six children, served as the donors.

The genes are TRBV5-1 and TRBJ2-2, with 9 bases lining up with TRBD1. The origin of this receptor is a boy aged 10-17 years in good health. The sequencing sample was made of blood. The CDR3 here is CASSPGQGSSGELFF. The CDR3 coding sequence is TGCGCCAGCAGCCCTGGACAGGGGAGCAGCGGGGAGCTGTTTTTT.